The rows below give T cell receptor beta chains drawn from one sample of a study of cytomegalovirus exposure and HLA in healthy donors. Clones were sequenced by immunoSEQ multiplex PCR, and TCRdb holds only the in-frame ones, with some missing. The sample has around 130,000 clones, 65% to 75% seen once. The sequenced material came from PBMCs. The receptors were gathered from a man aged 40-49 years in good health and CMV-seropositive. The CDR3 runs from the conserved cysteine through the conserved F or W. A D gene is named only where the DNA matches it firmly. Clone size is stated in some rows and not others, as once, few, many or a class when expanded.

few	TRBV30	TRBJ1-5	TRBD1	CAWSAGPGGHQPQHF	TGTGCCTGGAGTGCTGGTCCAGGGGGCCATCAGCCCCAGCATTTT
-	TRBV5-6	TRBJ1-5	TRBD1	CASSLWGTGNQPQHF	TGTGCCAGCAGCTTGTGGGGGACAGGGAATCAGCCCCAGCATTTT
-	TRBV15	TRBJ1-2	-	CATSRDQGSFYGYTF	TGTGCCACCAGCAGAGATCAGGGGAGTTTCTATGGCTACACCTTC
-	TRBV27	TRBJ2-3	TRBD2	CASSFREGGGATDTQYF	TGTGCCAGCAGTTTCAGAGAAGGCGGGGGGGCAACAGATACGCAGTATTTT
once	TRBV18	TRBJ1-4	TRBD1	CASSPVRDRGSTEKLFF	TGTGCCAGCTCACCCGTCCGGGACAGGGGATCTACTGAAAAACTGTTTTTT
-	TRBV9	TRBJ1-4	TRBD1	CASSVMGTGNEKLFF	TGTGCCAGCAGCGTAATGGGGACAGGGAACGAAAAACTGTTTTTT
-	TRBV5-6	TRBJ1-1	-	CASSFRTEAFF	TGTGCCAGCAGCTTCCGCACTGAAGCTTTCTTT
few	TRBV7-9	TRBJ2-3	TRBD1	CASRPGQGVADTQYF	TGTGCCAGCAGACCGGGACAGGGAGTTGCAGATACGCAGTATTTT
-	TRBV6-5	TRBJ1-2	-	CASRDSLNYGYTF	TGTGCCAGCAGAGACAGTCTTAACTATGGCTACACCTTC
-	TRBV6-5	TRBJ1-5	TRBD1	CASSYGQGNQPQHF	TGTGCCAGCAGTTACGGACAGGGCAATCAGCCCCAGCATTTT
-	TRBV27	TRBJ2-7	-	CASRPDRIVSYEQYF	TGTGCCAGCAGGCCCGACAGGATAGTCTCCTACGAGCAGTACTTC
-	TRBV9	TRBJ2-7	TRBD2	CASSVDLAGGNEQYF	TGTGCCAGCAGCGTAGATCTAGCGGGAGGGAACGAGCAGTACTTC
-	TRBV5-6	TRBJ2-7	TRBD1	CASSLPLGQGYEQYF	TGTGCCAGCAGCCTTCCTTTGGGACAGGGTTACGAGCAGTACTTC
few	TRBV5-1	TRBJ2-7	TRBD2	CASSSLSGRGGYEQYF	TGCGCCAGCAGCTCGCTAAGCGGGAGGGGTGGATACGAGCAGTACTTC
-	TRBV28	TRBJ2-7	-	CASSFGYRTYEQYF	TGTGCCAGCAGTTTTGGGTACAGAACCTACGAGCAGTACTTC
-	TRBV6-6	TRBJ2-5	TRBD2	CASSRTSGVGETQYF	TGTGCCAGCAGCCGGACTAGCGGGGTTGGGGAGACCCAGTACTTC
-	TRBV10-2	TRBJ1-2	-	CASSFDGGKSGYTF	TGCGCCAGCAGTTTCGACGGCGGAAAGAGTGGCTACACCTTC
-	TRBV27	TRBJ2-5	TRBD2	CASGTGLAGETQYF	TGTGCCAGCGGTACGGGACTAGCGGGAGAGACCCAGTACTTC
-	TRBV5-1	TRBJ2-7	TRBD1	CASRKVGRGHEQYF	TGCGCCAGCAGGAAAGTGGGCAGGGGGCACGAGCAGTACTTC